The present entry profiles one TCR beta chain with its context. This CDR3 contains 13 residues. CDR1 is KGHDR, CDR2 SFDVKD, per germline. The library came from three nested PCR rounds adapted from ARM-PCR protocols. TCRdb passed the multiplex PCR reads through MiXCR, listing each CDR3 protein once. The repertoire has about 43,000 distinct CDR3 sequences, roughly 60% of them found once; the top ten carry under 50%. No cell sorting was done before RNA was extracted from the tissue. This non-tumor lung sample came from over 3 cm beyond the tumor edge. Donors were chemotherapy-naive, newly diagnosed lung cancer surgical patients in China, August–late 2014. The sample is drawn from a study of tumor and adjacent non-tumor tissue in lung cancer.

The clonotype was recovered from a man between 50 and 59 years old with non-small cell lung cancer. The sequencing sample was made of distant non-tumor lung tissue. The rearrangement uses TRBV24-1 and TRBJ1-5; 7 bases fit TRBD2. The DNA end lines up better with TRBJ2-3; the J call may be wrong. CDR3 DNA: TGTGCCACCAGTGAAGGGAGGGAACAGCCCCAGTATTTT. Its translation: CATSEGREQPQYF.